This entry lists 21 T cell receptor beta chains sequenced from one sample in a study of blood T cell repertoires in COVID-19. Method: immunoSEQ multiplex PCR; TCRdb's copy keeps in-frame clones and lacks some. This sample has 250,000 to 300,000 clones, with approximately 86% found just once. The sample consisted of peripheral blood. These receptors were taken from a woman aged 70 to 79 with COVID-19, enrolled during active disease.

The V gene is TRBV10-3, the J gene TRBJ1-3, with 9 bases aligning to TRBD1. Per the germline V gene, CDR1 is ENHRY and CDR2 is SYGVKD. This CDR3 spans 18 amino acids. After removal of 2 bases from V and 1 base from J, the junction contained 9 bases not matched to a gene. The CDR3 DNA follows: TGTGCCATCAGTGAGGCGGACAGGGGACGGACTTCTGGAAACACCATATATTTT. Translation gives CAISEADRGRTSGNTIYF.

The chain carries TRBV29-1 and TRBJ1-3, with D unclear. The length of the CDR3 is 14 residues. Germline values: CDR1 SQVTM, CDR2 ANQGSEA. The V end was cut by 7 bases, the J end by 4 bases, with 17 bases between. The DNA of the CDR3 is TGCAGCGCTGCAAGCCGGGTAGCGGGAAACACCATATATTTT. Translation gives CSAASRVAGNTIYF.

This sequence joins TRBV5-1 and TRBJ2-5; weak D call: TRBD1 (5 bases). Trimming took 1 base from V and 2 from J, leaving 9 bases between them. The germline gives CDR1 SGHRS, CDR2 YFSETQ. There are 14 residues in the CDR3. As DNA, the CDR3 is TGCGCCAGCAGCTTGACAGGCTATCAAGAGACCCAGTACTTC. Its translation: CASSLTGYQETQYF.

The chain employs TRBV27 and TRBJ1-4; a weak D match, TRBD1 (6 bases). The CDR3 runs to 15 residues. The germline V gene encodes CDR1 MNHEY and CDR2 SMNVEV (reference sequence). The V end was cut by 4 bases, the J end by 8 bases, with 17 bases between. Here the CDR3 DNA reads TGTGCCAGCAGTTCGACTACAGGGCTTGGAGAAAAACTGTTTTTT. Its protein product is CASSSTTGLGEKLFF. The full variable domain, rest sourced from reference TRBV27 and TRBJ1-4, is EAQVTQNPRYLITVTGKKLTVTCSQNMNHEYMSWYRQDPGLGLRQIYYSMNVEVTDKGDVPEGYKVSRKEKRNFPLILESPSPNQTSLYFCASSSTTGLGEKLFFGSGTQLSVL.

The chain recombines TRBV18 with TRBJ1-1; TRBD1 matches 7 bases. The CDR3 is made up of 16 amino acids. The trim removed 3 bases at V and 4 bases at J, leaving 11 bases unmatched. Germline CDR1 reads KGHSH; CDR2 reads LQKENI. CDR3: CASSPANRQGPTEAFF. For the CDR3, the DNA is TGTGCCAGCTCACCGGCTAATCGACAGGGTCCCACTGAAGCTTTCTTT.

The V gene is TRBV9, the J gene TRBJ1-2, with D hard to call. The ends were cut back, 3 bases at V and 0 bases at J, with 9 bases in the middle. Germline CDR1 and CDR2: SGDLS and YYNGEE. CDR3 size: 14 residues. The CDR3 protein is CASSGLLANYGYTF. In DNA, the CDR3 is TGTGCCAGCAGCGGTCTCTTAGCTAACTATGGCTACACCTTC.

The V gene is TRBV6-5, the J gene TRBJ1-5, with 7 nucleotides matching TRBD1. The length of the CDR3 is 15 residues. The trim removed 2 bases at V and 6 bases at J, leaving 7 bases unmatched. CDR1 is MNHEY and CDR2 is SVGAGI in the germline V gene. The CDR3 coding sequence is TGTGCCAGCAGTTACGGCAGGGGGGAAGGTCAGCCCCAGCATTTT. It encodes CASSYGRGEGQPQHF.

The chain carries TRBV30 and TRBJ1-2; the match to TRBD1 covers 7 bases. V was clipped by 6 bases and J by 12 bases; unmatched bases: 16. The CDR3 sequence is 13 residues long. Germline-derived CDR1 and CDR2 are GTSNPN and SVGIG (reference sequence). CDR3 DNA: TGTGCCTGTCTCATCGCCGGGACAGTCGGAAACACCTTC. As protein: CACLIAGTVGNTF.

The gene calls are TRBV19 and TRBJ1-1; tentatively, D is TRBD1 (5 bases). The CDR3 contains 14 residues. Germline V gene sequence: CDR1 LNHDA, CDR2 SQIVND (reference sequence). V lost 6 bases, J lost 6 bases, and 17 bases lay in between. The CDR3 is CASSQTGGVAEAFF. Here the CDR3 DNA reads TGTGCCAGTAGCCAAACGGGGGGTGTCGCTGAAGCTTTCTTT.

The chain combines TRBV7-2 with TRBJ1-1; D not resolved. There are 12 residues in the CDR3. The germline CDR1 and CDR2 sequences are SGHTA and FQGNSA. V was clipped by 4 bases and J by 5 bases, with 8 bases between them. The CDR3: CASSSPGTEAFF. The CDR3 nucleotides are TGTGCCAGCAGCTCACCCGGGACTGAAGCTTTCTTT.

The rearrangement uses TRBV9 and TRBJ2-7; 10 bases agree with TRBD1. This CDR3 has 15 amino acids. The V segment lost 3 bases and the J segment 2 bases; nucleotides outside the gene matches: 5. Germline V lookup: CDR1 SGDLS, CDR2 YYNGEE. DNA for the CDR3: TGTGCCAGCAGCGAAACTGGACAGGGGGCCTACGAGCAGTACTTC. It is translated as CASSETGQGAYEQYF.

This CDR3 is CASSLRGGDNEQFF. CDR3 coding DNA: TGCGCCAGCAGCTTACGGGGGGGAGACAATGAGCAGTTCTTC. The V gene is TRBV5-1, the J gene TRBJ2-1, with TRBD2 matching over 8 bases. The CDR3 extends over 14 amino acids. Looked up from germline, CDR1 is SGHRS and CDR2 is YFSETQ. After removal of 2 bases from V and 5 bases from J, the junction contained 3 bases not matched to a gene.

This clone was recorded a few times. V is TRBV4-3 and J is TRBJ1-5; no clear D gene. The V gene lost 0 bases and the J gene lost 4 bases, with 7 bases spanning the gap. The CDR3 spans 14 residues. CDR1 LGHNA and CDR2 YSLEER come from the germline V gene. Here the CDR3 reads CASSQEAGNQPQHF. CDR3 bases: TGCGCCAGCAGCCAAGAAGCAGGAAATCAGCCCCAGCATTTT.

The rearrangement joins TRBV18 to TRBJ2-7; possibly TRBD2 for D (6 bases). With 3 bases removed from V and 1 base from J, the gap between germline ends came to 19 bases. Germline loops: CDR1 KGHSH, CDR2 LQKENI. This CDR3 comprises 17 residues. The CDR3 spells CASSPGRNIDGSYEQYF. The CDR3 DNA is TGTGCCAGCTCACCTGGGAGGAACATCGATGGGTCCTACGAGCAGTACTTC.

The gene calls are TRBV28 and TRBJ1-1; D perhaps matches TRBD1 (5 bases). This CDR3 has 13 residues. The V gene's germline CDR1 is MDHEN and CDR2 SYDVKM. V shed 2 bases and J shed 9 bases, with 13 bases lying between them. CDR3: CASSLPDRIQAFF. In DNA form, the CDR3 reads TGTGCCAGCAGTTTACCTGACAGAATTCAAGCTTTCTTT.

V is TRBV18 and J is TRBJ1-3; D is uncertain. The germline V gene encodes CDR1 KGHSH and CDR2 LQKENI. There are 14 residues in the CDR3. V lost 4 bases and J lost 1, with 8 bases in between. CDR3 residues: CASSLGGSGNTIYF. Written as DNA, the CDR3 is TGTGCCAGCTCACTTGGAGGTTCTGGAAACACCATATATTTT.

The V gene is TRBV5-1, the J gene TRBJ1-2, with 10 bases lining up with TRBD1. After removal of 4 bases from V and 8 bases from J, the junction contained 11 bases not matched to a gene. Germline V gene sequence: CDR1 SGHRS, CDR2 YFSETQ. The CDR3 extends over 15 amino acids. DNA for the CDR3: TGCGCCAGCAGCATACAGGGACAGGGGCAGGACGGCTACACCTTC. Translation gives CASSIQGQGQDGYTF.

The J gene is TRBJ1-1, the V gene TRBV9; a weak D match, TRBD1 (6 bases). Trimming cost V 10 bases and J 4 bases, with 26 bases left between them. Germline CDR1 reads SGDLS; CDR2 reads YYNGEE. This CDR3 comprises 16 residues. The CDR3 is CAPLARDTHIGTEAFF. The CDR3 DNA reads TGTGCCCCCCTCGCCAGGGACACTCATATCGGCACTGAAGCTTTCTTT.

This clone appeared once. This chain links TRBV2 with TRBJ2-2; 10 nucleotides agree with TRBD2. The CDR3 covers 16 residues. CDR1 SNHLY and CDR2 FYNNEI come from the germline V gene. Trimming cost V 8 bases and J 0 bases; bases outside gene matches: 6. DNA for the CDR3: TGTGCCAGCGAGGCTAGCGGGGGCCCGAACACCGGGGAGCTGTTTTTT. It yields the protein CASEASGGPNTGELFF.

This clone was observed once. The chain links TRBV24-1 to TRBJ2-1; D may be TRBD1 (6 bases). Germline V gene lookup returns CDR1 KGHDR and CDR2 SFDVKD. Between the trimmed V and J ends, which lost 2 bases and 1 base, there was a span of 11 bases. The CDR3 consists of 16 residues. As DNA, the CDR3 is TGTGCCACCAGTGATTCAGGGGCCCTATCCTACAATGAGCAGTTCTTC. Protein product: CATSDSGALSYNEQFF.

The rearrangement links TRBV5-6 to TRBJ1-4, with TRBD1 identical over 10 bases. CDR3 length equals 16 residues. With 1 base clipped from V and 7 bases from J, the junction kept 7 bases outside the gene matches. Per the germline V gene, CDR1 is SGHDT and CDR2 is YYEEEE. DNA of the CDR3: TGTGCCAGCAGCTTGAGGACAGGGGGAGAATTTGAAAAACTGTTTTTT. This codes for CASSLRTGGEFEKLFF.